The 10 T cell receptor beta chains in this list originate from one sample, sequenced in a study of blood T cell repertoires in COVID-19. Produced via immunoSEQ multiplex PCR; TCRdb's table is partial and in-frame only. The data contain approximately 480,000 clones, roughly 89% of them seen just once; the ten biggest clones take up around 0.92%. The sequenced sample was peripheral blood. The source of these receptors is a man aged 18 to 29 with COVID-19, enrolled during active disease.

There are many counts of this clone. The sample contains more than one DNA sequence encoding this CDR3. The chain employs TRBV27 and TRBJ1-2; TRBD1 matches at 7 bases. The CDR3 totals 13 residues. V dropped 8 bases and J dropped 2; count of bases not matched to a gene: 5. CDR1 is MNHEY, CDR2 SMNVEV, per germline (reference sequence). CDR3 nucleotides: TGTGCCAGCGGGACAGCAAACAACTATGGCTACACCTTC. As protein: CASGTANNYGYTF.

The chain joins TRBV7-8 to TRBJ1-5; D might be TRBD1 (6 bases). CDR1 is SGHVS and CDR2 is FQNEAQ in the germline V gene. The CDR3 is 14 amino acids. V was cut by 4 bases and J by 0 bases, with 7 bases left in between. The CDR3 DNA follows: TGTGCCAGCAGCTACAGGGATAGCAATCAGCCCCAGCATTTT. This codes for CASSYRDSNQPQHF.

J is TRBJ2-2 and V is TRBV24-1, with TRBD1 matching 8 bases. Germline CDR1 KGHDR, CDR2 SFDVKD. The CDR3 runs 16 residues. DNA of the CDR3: TGTGACGACTACCAGGTCGGACAGGGGAACACCGGGGAGCTGTTTTTT. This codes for CDDYQVGQGNTGELFF.

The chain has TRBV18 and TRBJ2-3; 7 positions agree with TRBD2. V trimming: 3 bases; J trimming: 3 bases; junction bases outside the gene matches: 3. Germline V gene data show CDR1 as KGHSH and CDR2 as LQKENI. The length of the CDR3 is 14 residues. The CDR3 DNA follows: TGTGCCAGCTCACCCGCACTAGCGACAGATACGCAGTATTTT. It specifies CASSPALATDTQYF.

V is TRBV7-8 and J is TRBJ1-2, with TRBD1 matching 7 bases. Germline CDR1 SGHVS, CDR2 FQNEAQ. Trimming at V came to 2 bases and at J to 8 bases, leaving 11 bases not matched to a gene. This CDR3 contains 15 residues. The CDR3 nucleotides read TGTGCCAGCAGCTTAACAACAGGGGATGGGTACGGCTACACCTTC. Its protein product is CASSLTTGDGYGYTF.

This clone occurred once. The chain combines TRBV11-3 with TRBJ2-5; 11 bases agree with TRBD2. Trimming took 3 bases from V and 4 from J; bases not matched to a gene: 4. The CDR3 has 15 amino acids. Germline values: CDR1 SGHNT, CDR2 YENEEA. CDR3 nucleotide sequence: TGTGCCAGCAGCTTTAGCGGGAGGGCCGGAGAGACCCAGTACTTC. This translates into CASSFSGRAGETQYF.

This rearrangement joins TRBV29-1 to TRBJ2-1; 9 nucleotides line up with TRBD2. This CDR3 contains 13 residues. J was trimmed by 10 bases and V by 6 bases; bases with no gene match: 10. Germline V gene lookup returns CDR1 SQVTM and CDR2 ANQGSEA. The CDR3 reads CSVTSGIGQEQFF. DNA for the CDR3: TGCAGCGTGACTAGCGGTATAGGTCAAGAGCAGTTCTTC.

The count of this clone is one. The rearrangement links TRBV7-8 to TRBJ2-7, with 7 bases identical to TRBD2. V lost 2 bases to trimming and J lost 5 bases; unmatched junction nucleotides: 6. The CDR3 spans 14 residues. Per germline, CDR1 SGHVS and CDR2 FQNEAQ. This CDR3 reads CASSLKETSNEQYF. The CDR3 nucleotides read TGTGCCAGCAGCTTAAAAGAGACTAGCAACGAGCAGTACTTC.

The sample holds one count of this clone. DNA for the CDR3: TGTGCCACGGCCCCAGCGGGGACAGATACGCAGTATTTT. Amino acid sequence: CATAPAGTDTQYF. The chain links TRBV13 to TRBJ2-3; 7 nucleotides match TRBD2. CDR1 and CDR2 (germline): PRHDT, FYEKMQ (reference sequence). CDR3 size: 13 residues. The junction had 7 bases not matched to a gene; V was cut back by 10 bases and J by 3 bases.

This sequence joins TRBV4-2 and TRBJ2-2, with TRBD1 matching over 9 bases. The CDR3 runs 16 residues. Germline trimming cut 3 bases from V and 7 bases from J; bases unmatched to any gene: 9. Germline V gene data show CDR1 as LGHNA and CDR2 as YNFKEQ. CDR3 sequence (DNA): TGTGCCAGCAGCCAGGGGACAGGGAGGCGAGGCGGGGAGCTGTTTTTT. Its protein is CASSQGTGRRGGELFF.